The 20 T cell receptor beta chains listed next were all sequenced from one sample in a study of shared clonotypes between healthy human individuals. Assay used: immunoSEQ multiplex PCR; TCRdb lists only in-frame clones, some missing. The sample lists over 1.4 million clones, roughly 95% occurring once. The specimen was naive CD4+ T cells sorted from blood. Subset noted: CD45RA+ positively selected. The receptors come from a man aged 25-45 years in good health.

J is TRBJ2-7 and V is TRBV5-1; 8 nucleotides agree with TRBD2. The CDR3 consists of 13 residues. The ends lost 4 bases at V and 2 bases at J; junction bases unmatched: 2. The germline V gene has CDR1 SGHRS and CDR2 YFSETQ. DNA of the CDR3: TGCGCCAGCAGCCGGGGGGGCCCCTACGAGCAGTACTTC. Protein: CASSRGGPYEQYF.

This rearrangement joins TRBV6-6 to TRBJ2-7; 9 positions agree with TRBD2. The CDR3 loop spans 13 amino acids. Germline V gene data show CDR1 as MNHNY and CDR2 as SVGAGI (reference sequence). V lost 5 bases to trimming and J lost 4 bases; unmatched junction nucleotides: 3. The CDR3 loop is CASSKGLAYEQYF. The CDR3 coding sequence is TGTGCCAGCAGTAAGGGACTAGCTTACGAGCAGTACTTC.

The chain links TRBV27 to TRBJ1-2, with D perhaps matching TRBD1 (5 bases). Germline CDR1 is MNHEY and CDR2 is SMNVEV (reference sequence). There are 14 residues in the CDR3. Trimming removed 3 bases at V and 3 bases at J, with 11 bases between. The CDR3 DNA reads TGTGCCAGCAGTTTCGTTGCAGGGCACTATGGCTACACCTTC. Translation: CASSFVAGHYGYTF.

The CDR3 region has the DNA TGTGCCAGCATTAACATTAGGGGGGACGCTGAAGCTTTCTTT. Translated, it gives CASINIRGDAEAFF. The gene calls are TRBV9 and TRBJ1-1; D possibly corresponds to TRBD1 (6 bases). The CDR3 length is 14 residues. Trimming removed 6 bases at V and 6 bases at J, with 18 bases between. Germline lookup yields CDR1 SGDLS and CDR2 YYNGEE.

This clone occurred a few times. The V and J genes are TRBV7-9 and TRBJ2-7, with 8 bases fitting TRBD1. The CDR3 length is 13 residues. Trimming cost V 5 bases and J 3 bases; bases outside gene matches: 3. CDR1 is SEHNR and CDR2 is FQNEAQ in the germline V gene (reference sequence). The DNA of the CDR3 is TGTGCCAGCAGCCACGGGACAGGCTACGAGCAGTACTTC. It encodes CASSHGTGYEQYF.

The chain recombines TRBV28 with TRBJ2-1, with D tentatively TRBD1 or TRBD2 (5 bases each). The V gene lost 6 bases and the J gene lost 12 bases, with 21 bases spanning the gap. This CDR3 contains 14 residues. CDR1 MDHEN and CDR2 SYDVKM come from the germline V gene. Here the CDR3 reads CASRDLPRMRGQFF. CDR3 nucleotide sequence: TGTGCCAGCAGGGACTTACCTAGAATGAGGGGGCAGTTCTTC.

The rearrangement links TRBV10-3 to TRBJ1-3; perhaps TRBD1 as D (5 bases). With 7 bases removed from V and 0 bases from J, the gap between germline ends came to 22 bases. The CDR3 totals 18 residues. Germline-derived CDR1 and CDR2 are ENHRY and SYGVKD. The CDR3 loop reads CAIKAGGTGPSSGNTIYF. The CDR3 bases are TGTGCCATCAAAGCCGGGGGAACAGGTCCCTCCTCTGGAAACACCATATATTTT.

This chain connects TRBV25-1 to TRBJ2-3; the D gene is possibly TRBD2 (6 bases). This CDR3 region has 17 residues. V was cut by 3 bases and J by 5 bases, with 21 bases left in between. Germline CDR1 is MGHDK and CDR2 is SYGVNS. Here the CDR3 reads CASSDEVRRGRGDTQYF. CDR3 bases: TGTGCCAGCAGTGATGAAGTTCGGCGGGGAAGGGGAGATACGCAGTATTTT.

This sequence joins TRBV18 and TRBJ2-6; possibly TRBD2 for D (5 bases). Per germline, CDR1 KGHSH and CDR2 LQKENI. This CDR3 has 15 residues. Trimming left V 5 bases short and J 4 bases short, with 12 bases between. In DNA form, the CDR3 reads TGTGCCAGCTCATTACCGGGGAAAGGGGCCAACGTCCTGACTTTC. It is translated as CASSLPGKGANVLTF.

The CDR3 nucleotides read TGTGCCAGCAGCTTGTTACGGGAGCAGTACTTC. Amino acid sequence: CASSLLREQYF. This chain links TRBV5-5 with TRBJ2-7; no firm D call. CDR3 length: 11 amino acids. With 1 base removed from V and 7 bases from J, the gap between germline ends came to 6 bases. Germline CDR1 is SGHKS and CDR2 is YYEKEE (reference sequence).

The V gene is TRBV7-2, the J gene TRBJ1-5, with D unclear. V was shortened by 1 base and J by 5 bases, with 12 bases between the two germline ends. Germline V gene lookup returns CDR1 SGHTA and CDR2 FQGNSA. CDR3 length: 15 amino acids. CDR3 nucleotides: TGTGCCAGCAGCTTAGAGTTGGGGTTGCATCAGCCCCAGCATTTT. Its protein product is CASSLELGLHQPQHF.

The J gene is TRBJ2-7, the V gene TRBV2, with TRBD1 matching 8 bases. V lost 3 bases and J lost 6; bases outside the gene matches: 10. The CDR3 has 15 amino acids. Per germline, CDR1 SNHLY and CDR2 FYNNEI. The CDR3 loop is CASSDPTGVGFEQYF. The CDR3 DNA sequence: TGTGCCAGCAGTGACCCGACAGGGGTCGGGTTCGAGCAGTACTTC.

The chain carries TRBV9 and TRBJ2-2, with D perhaps TRBD2 (6 bases). The CDR3 consists of 15 residues. Germline lookup yields CDR1 SGDLS and CDR2 YYNGEE. Trimming shortened V by 4 bases and J by 3 bases, and 13 bases separated the two germline ends. CDR3: CASSLGVADTGELFF. CDR3 in DNA: TGTGCCAGCAGCCTCGGCGTAGCGGACACCGGGGAGCTGTTTTTT. Complete variable domain (other parts from reference TRBV9 and TRBJ2-2): DSGVTQTPKHLITATGQRVTLRCSPRSGDLSVYWYQQSLDQGLQFLIQYYNGEERAKGNILERFSAQQFPDLHSELNLSSLELGDSALYFCASSLGVADTGELFFGEGSRLTVL.

As for this clone: This specimen includes other DNA sequences encoding the same CDR3. The rearrangement joins TRBV28 to TRBJ2-7; D remains ambiguous. The CDR3 is made up of 12 amino acids. Germline CDR1 is MDHEN and CDR2 is SYDVKM. Trimming cost V 4 bases and J 3 bases, with 7 bases left between them. DNA of the CDR3: TGTGCCAGCAGTTCATTGGGCTACGAGCAGTACTTC. Translation: CASSSLGYEQYF.

Of note for this clone: Additional DNA sequences in this sample encode the identical CDR3. This chain links TRBV18 with TRBJ2-3; no firm D call. The ends were cut back, 6 bases at V and 3 bases at J, with 10 bases in the middle. CDR3 size: 13 residues. Germline values: CDR1 KGHSH, CDR2 LQKENI. CDR3 protein: CASSPDRTDTQYF. In DNA form, the CDR3 reads TGTGCCAGCTCGCCTGATCGGACAGATACGCAGTATTTT. The full variable domain, rest sourced from reference TRBV18 and TRBJ2-3, is NAGVMQNPRHLVRRRGQEARLRCSPMKGHSHVYWYRQLPEEGLKFMVYLQKENIIDESGMPKERFSAEFPKEGPSILRIQQVVRGDSAAYFCASSPDRTDTQYFGPGTRLTVL.

This clone is a singleton in its sample. J is TRBJ1-1 and V is TRBV18, with a tentative D call TRBD1 (5 bases). The CDR3 is made up of 14 amino acids. The germline V gene has CDR1 KGHSH and CDR2 LQKENI. V was clipped by 4 bases and J by 4 bases, with 13 bases between them. The CDR3 DNA reads TGTGCCAGCTCACAGGGGATGAGGGGCACTGAAGCTTTCTTT. Encoded protein: CASSQGMRGTEAFF.

This rearrangement joins TRBV11-2 to TRBJ2-1; TRBD2 matches at 7 bases. Trimming cost V 5 bases and J 0 bases; bases outside gene matches: 16. The CDR3 spans 19 residues. Germline V gives CDR1 SGHAT, CDR2 FQNNGV. The CDR3: CASSGRDYPRPSSYNEQFF. The CDR3 DNA is TGTGCCAGCAGCGGCCGGGACTACCCACGGCCGAGCTCCTACAATGAGCAGTTCTTC.

The rearrangement joins TRBV5-1 to TRBJ2-1, with D maybe TRBD1 (6 bases). The CDR3 covers 14 residues. The V end lost 4 bases, the J end lost 6 bases, and 14 bases lay between the germline ends. In germline, CDR1 is SGHRS, CDR2 YFSETQ. The CDR3 nucleotides read TGCGCCAGCAGCCTGACAGGACCCCTCAATGAGCAGTTCTTC. Translated: CASSLTGPLNEQFF.

The chain recombines TRBV7-9 with TRBJ2-1, with unresolved D. V was pared by 5 bases and J by 1 base, with 12 bases between. CDR1 and CDR2 (germline): SEHNR, FQNEAQ (reference sequence). The length of the CDR3 is 15 residues. The CDR3: CASSEQIGSYNEQFF. CDR3 bases: TGTGCCAGCAGCGAACAAATAGGGTCCTACAATGAGCAGTTCTTC.

A word on this clone: Other DNA sequences in this sample translate to the same CDR3. The CDR3 sequence is CASSILDTQYF. The CDR3, as DNA: TGTGCCAGTAGTATTCTAGATACGCAGTATTTT. The genes are TRBV19 and TRBJ2-3; no reliable D call. Between the trimmed V and J ends, which lost 3 bases and 5 bases, there was a span of 3 bases. CDR3 length: 11 amino acids. Germline V lookup: CDR1 LNHDA, CDR2 SQIVND (reference sequence).